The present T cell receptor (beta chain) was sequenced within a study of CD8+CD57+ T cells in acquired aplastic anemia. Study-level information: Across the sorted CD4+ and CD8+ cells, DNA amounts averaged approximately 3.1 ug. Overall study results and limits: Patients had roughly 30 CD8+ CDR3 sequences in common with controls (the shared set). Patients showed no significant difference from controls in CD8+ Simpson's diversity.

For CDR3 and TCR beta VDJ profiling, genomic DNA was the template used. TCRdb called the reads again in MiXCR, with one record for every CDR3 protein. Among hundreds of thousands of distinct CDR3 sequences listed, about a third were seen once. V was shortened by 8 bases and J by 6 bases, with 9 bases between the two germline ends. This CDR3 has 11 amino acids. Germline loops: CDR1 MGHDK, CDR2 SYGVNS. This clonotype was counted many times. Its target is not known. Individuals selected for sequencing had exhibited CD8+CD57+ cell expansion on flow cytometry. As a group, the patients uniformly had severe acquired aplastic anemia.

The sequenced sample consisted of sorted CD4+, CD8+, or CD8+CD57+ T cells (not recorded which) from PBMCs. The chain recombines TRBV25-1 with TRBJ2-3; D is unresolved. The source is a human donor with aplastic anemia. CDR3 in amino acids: CASGYSDTQYF. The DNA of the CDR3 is TGTGCCAGCGGATACTCGGATACGCAGTATTTT. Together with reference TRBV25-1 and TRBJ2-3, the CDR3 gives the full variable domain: EADIYQTPRYLVIGTGKKITLECSQTMGHDKMYWYQQDPGMELHLIHYSYGVNSTEKGDLSSESTVSRIRTEHFPLTLESARPSHTSQYLCASGYSDTQYFGPGTRLTVL.